A single T cell receptor (beta chain) is shown here with its context. The antigen remains undetermined. The data were obtained in a study of cytomegalovirus exposure and HLA in healthy donors. Study-wide context: One earlier analysis, a look at about 179 million T cells, found 117 million unique TCR beta sequences.

Notes on the study in general: In a later analysis, TCR beta V- and J-gene trimming showed a link to a missense DCLRE1C variant. In an earlier analysis, productive rearrangement rates for most beta V segments clustered near 87% or 30%. Across all donors, roughly uniform sequencing depth was an assumption of the presence/absence analyses.

It was with 60 Vbeta and 13 Jbeta primers that the PCR ran. The protocol was immunoSEQ multiplex PCR, while the TCRdb copy is restricted to in-frame clones and leaves out a portion. The sample includes around 99,000 clones, approximately 76% seen only once; the top ten take 2% to 3%. Germline-derived CDR1 and CDR2 are SNHLY and FYNNEI. This CDR3 is 17 amino acids long. With 3 bases removed from V and 0 bases from J, the gap between germline ends came to 17 bases. This sequence joins TRBV2 and TRBJ1-2, with D tentatively TRBD1 (5 bases). The sequence came from a man in his late teens or twenties in good health and CMV-seronegative. Source material: PBMCs. The CDR3 loop is CASSDPAGGRANYGYTF. In DNA form, the CDR3 reads TGTGCCAGCAGTGACCCGGCGGGGGGAAGAGCTAACTATGGCTACACCTTC.